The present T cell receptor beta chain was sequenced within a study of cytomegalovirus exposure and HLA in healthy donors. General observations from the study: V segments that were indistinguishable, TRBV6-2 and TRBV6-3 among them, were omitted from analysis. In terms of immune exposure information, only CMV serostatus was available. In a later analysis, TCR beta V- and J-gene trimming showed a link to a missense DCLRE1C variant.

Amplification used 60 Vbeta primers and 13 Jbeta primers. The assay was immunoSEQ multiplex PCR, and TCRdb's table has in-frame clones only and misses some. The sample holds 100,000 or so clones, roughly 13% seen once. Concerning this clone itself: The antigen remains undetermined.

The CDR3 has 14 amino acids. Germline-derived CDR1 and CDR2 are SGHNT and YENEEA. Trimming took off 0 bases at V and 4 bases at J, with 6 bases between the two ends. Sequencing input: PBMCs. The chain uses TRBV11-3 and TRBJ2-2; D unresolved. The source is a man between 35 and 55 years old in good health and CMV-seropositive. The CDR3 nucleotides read TGTGCCAGCAGCTTAGACAGGCTCACCGGGGAGCTGTTTTTT. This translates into CASSLDRLTGELFF.